This entry lists 7 T cell receptor beta chains sequenced from one sample in a study of shared clonotypes between healthy human individuals. The repertoire was sequenced with immunoSEQ multiplex PCR; TCRdb's copy has only in-frame clones and lacks some. The table includes approximately 980,000 clones, roughly 72% detected once. Specimen: memory CD4+ T cells sorted from blood. Subset of the sample: CD45RA-negative fraction. These receptors came from a young man in good health.

This clone was detected a few times. The rearrangement joins TRBV6-5 to TRBJ2-1, with TRBD1 matching over 9 bases. The germline V gene has CDR1 MNHEY and CDR2 SVGAGI. This CDR3 spans 15 amino acids. Unmatched junction bases numbered 5, after V lost 4 bases and J lost 4 bases. CDR3 sequence (DNA): TGTGCCAGCAGTTCGGACAGGGGCCGTTACAATGAGCAGTTCTTC. This codes for CASSSDRGRYNEQFF.

V and J are TRBV2 and TRBJ2-7; 9 positions match TRBD2. The CDR3 consists of 14 residues. CDR1 is SNHLY and CDR2 is FYNNEI in the germline V gene. J lost 3 bases, V lost 5 bases, and 5 bases had no gene match. The CDR3 sequence is CASSPSGNSYEQYF. CDR3 bases: TGTGCCAGCAGTCCTAGCGGGAACAGCTACGAGCAGTACTTC.

This chain links TRBV5-1 with TRBJ2-5; tentatively, D is TRBD1 or TRBD2 (5 bases each). V lost 0 bases and J lost 7, with 16 bases in between. CDR3 size: 15 residues. Germline CDR1 reads SGHRS; CDR2 reads YFSETQ. CDR3 in amino acids: CASSLEGAGAGTQYF. The CDR3 region has the DNA TGCGCCAGCAGCTTGGAAGGGGCAGGCGCGGGGACCCAGTACTTC.

V usage is TRBV5-1 and J usage is TRBJ2-7, with TRBD1 as a possible D gene (6 bases). V was trimmed by 0 bases and J by 6 bases, leaving 13 bases between them. CDR3 length equals 14 residues. Germline CDR1 reads SGHRS; CDR2 reads YFSETQ. The CDR3 region is CASSLATGPGEQYF. The CDR3 DNA follows: TGCGCCAGCAGCTTGGCGACAGGCCCCGGCGAGCAGTACTTC.

This rearrangement joins TRBV5-6 to TRBJ1-2; 10 bases map to TRBD1. The CDR3 spans 16 residues. CDR1 and CDR2 from the germline V gene are SGHDT and YYEEEE. Losses at the gene ends were 0 bases for V and 6 bases for J; bases not matched to a gene: 8. This CDR3 is CASSLDPRGQGDGYTF. The CDR3 DNA is TGTGCCAGCAGCTTGGATCCTAGAGGACAGGGGGATGGCTACACCTTC.

Note on this clone: Different DNA sequences within this sample yield the same CDR3. The chain joins TRBV5-1 to TRBJ1-2, with TRBD1 identical over 7 bases. The junction had 4 bases not matched to a gene; V was cut back by 0 bases and J by 8 bases. Germline V gene data show CDR1 as SGHRS and CDR2 as YFSETQ. This CDR3 region has 13 residues. CDR3 coding DNA: TGCGCCAGCAGCTTGGAGGGGGCGCGCGGCTACACCTTC. It is translated as CASSLEGARGYTF.

The chain employs TRBV4-3 and TRBJ2-1, with 16 bases aligning to TRBD2. Germline V CDR1 and CDR2: LGHNA, YSLEER. Unmatched junction bases numbered 17, after V lost 3 bases and J lost 9 bases. The CDR3 contains 20 residues. Here the CDR3 DNA reads TGCGCCAGCAGCCAGGGAACCGGGACTAGCGGGAGGGCCATCGGTCGTGAGCAGTTCTTC. Protein sequence: CASSQGTGTSGRAIGREQFF.